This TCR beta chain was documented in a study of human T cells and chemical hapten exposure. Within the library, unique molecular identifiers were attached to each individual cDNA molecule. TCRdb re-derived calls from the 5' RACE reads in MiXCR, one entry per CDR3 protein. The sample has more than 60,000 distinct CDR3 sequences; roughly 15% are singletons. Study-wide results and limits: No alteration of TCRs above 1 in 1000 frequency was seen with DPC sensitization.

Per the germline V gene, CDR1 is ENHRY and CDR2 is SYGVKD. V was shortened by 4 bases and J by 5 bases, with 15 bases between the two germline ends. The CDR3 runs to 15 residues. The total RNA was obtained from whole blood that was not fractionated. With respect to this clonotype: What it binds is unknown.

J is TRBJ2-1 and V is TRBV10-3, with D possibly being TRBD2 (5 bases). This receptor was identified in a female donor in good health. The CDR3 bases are TGTGCCATCAGTGCCCTAGGCGGGTCGGACAATGAGCAGTTCTTC. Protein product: CAISALGGSDNEQFF.